One sample yielded the 15 T cell receptor beta chains listed below, sequenced in a study of blood T cell repertoires in COVID-19. The protocol was immunoSEQ multiplex PCR, while the TCRdb copy is restricted to in-frame clones and leaves out a portion. Found here are 350,000 to 450,000 clones, approximately 86% of them singletons; the top ten hold under 3%. What was sequenced was peripheral blood. The source of these receptors is a human donor in a cohort sampled during active COVID-19.

This CDR3 is CASSPLAPDYNEQFF. The DNA of the CDR3 is TGTGCCAGCAGCCCACTAGCGCCAGACTACAATGAGCAGTTCTTC. This chain uses TRBV27 with TRBJ2-1, with 7 bases fitting TRBD2. In germline, CDR1 is MNHEY, CDR2 SMNVEV (reference sequence). The CDR3 is 15 residues long. V shed 6 bases and J 3 bases; nucleotides not matched to a gene: 8.

The chain uses TRBV11-2 and TRBJ1-2, with 9 bases that match TRBD1. The CDR3 has 15 residues. Unmatched junction bases numbered 7, after V lost 1 base and J lost 7 bases. CDR1 SGHAT and CDR2 FQNNGV come from the germline V gene. CDR3 in amino acids: CASSLAPDRGSGYTF. The CDR3 DNA reads TGTGCCAGCAGCTTAGCCCCAGACAGGGGGTCTGGCTACACCTTC.

The CDR3 sequence: CASSLRTSGGAYEQYF. For the CDR3, the DNA is TGTGCCAGCAGCTTAAGGACTAGCGGGGGAGCCTACGAGCAGTACTTC. The chain joins TRBV7-8 to TRBJ2-7, with 13 bases aligning to TRBD2. This CDR3 spans 16 amino acids. Germline V CDR1 and CDR2: SGHVS, FQNEAQ. V lost 2 bases, J lost 2 bases, and 3 bases stayed unmatched.

The chain has TRBV6-5 and TRBJ2-2; weak D call: TRBD2 (6 bases). CDR3 length: 16 amino acids. Per germline, CDR1 MNHEY and CDR2 SVGAGI. Trimming took off 0 bases at V and 6 bases at J, with 14 bases between the two ends. CDR3 DNA sequence: TGTGCCAGCAGTTACTCAACTAGCCCTAGGGCCGGGGAGCTGTTTTTT. It is translated as CASSYSTSPRAGELFF.

Worth noting for this clone: The same CDR3 can be traced to other DNA sequences in this sample. The chain couples TRBV9 to TRBJ1-1, with no clear D. CDR3 length equals 13 residues. Germline CDR1 reads SGDLS; CDR2 reads YYNGEE. The V end was cut by 0 bases, the J end by 1 base, with 4 bases between. The CDR3: CASSVGANTEAFF. The DNA for the CDR3 is TGTGCCAGCAGCGTAGGGGCGAACACTGAAGCTTTCTTT.

This clone has just one count. The gene calls are TRBV19 and TRBJ2-3; D remains unclear. CDR1 LNHDA and CDR2 SQIVND come from the germline V gene (reference sequence). The V and J ends lost 1 base and 2 bases respectively, with 7 bases between them. The CDR3 is 14 residues long. For the CDR3, the DNA is TGTGCCAGTAGTATAGGGCAATTCACAGATACGCAGTATTTT. Translated, it gives CASSIGQFTDTQYF.

The chain is built from TRBV9 and TRBJ2-5; D gene unclear. From germline, CDR1 is SGDLS and CDR2 YYNGEE. The CDR3 has 14 amino acids. Trimming took 0 bases from V and 0 from J, leaving 6 bases between them. CDR3 bases: TGTGCCAGCAGCGTAGGAGACTACCAAGAGACCCAGTACTTC. Its protein is CASSVGDYQETQYF.

The chain recombines TRBV18 with TRBJ1-4, with TRBD1 matching over 8 bases. This CDR3 comprises 14 residues. The J segment lost 6 bases and the V segment lost 4 bases, leaving 4 bases of the junction unmatched. The germline gives CDR1 KGHSH, CDR2 LQKENI. CDR3 protein: CASSRDRGDEKLFF. The CDR3 DNA reads as TGTGCCAGCTCACGAGACAGGGGAGATGAAAAACTGTTTTTT.

Turning to this clone: An end of the junction does not agree with germline; a read error may underlie this. CDR3 in DNA: TGTGCTAGCAGCTTATCTCCGGTCAATTCACCCCTCCACTTT. Encoded protein: CASSLSPVNSPLHF. This rearrangement joins TRBV7-7 to TRBJ1-6; no definite D call. From germline, CDR1 is SSHAT and CDR2 FNYEAQ (reference sequence). This CDR3 is 14 amino acids long.

The chain links TRBV6-5 to TRBJ1-1, with TRBD1 matching 10 bases. CDR3 length equals 14 residues. The V gene end was trimmed by 5 bases and the J gene end by 10 bases; junction bases not matched to a gene: 10. Germline assignment: CDR1 MNHEY and CDR2 SVGAGI. The CDR3 is CASSTDRDRGVAFF. The CDR3, as DNA: TGTGCCAGCAGTACCGACCGGGACAGGGGTGTAGCTTTCTTT.

The V and J genes are TRBV7-2 and TRBJ2-3; 15 bases match TRBD2. V dropped 4 bases and J dropped 1; count of bases not matched to a gene: 3. Germline V gene lookup returns CDR1 SGHTA and CDR2 FQGNSA. CDR3 length equals 17 residues. The CDR3 protein is CASSSRTSGRGTDTQYF. The CDR3 DNA reads TGTGCCAGCAGCTCCCGGACTAGCGGGAGGGGCACAGATACGCAGTATTTT.

The chain couples TRBV30 to TRBJ2-5; 11 nucleotides align to TRBD1. From germline, CDR1 is GTSNPN and CDR2 SVGIG (reference sequence). This CDR3 has 13 amino acids. V trimming: 8 bases; J trimming: 4 bases; junction bases outside the gene matches: 6. CDR3 in amino acids: CAGDRGSGETQYF. The CDR3 region has the DNA TGTGCCGGGGACAGGGGGTCGGGAGAGACCCAGTACTTC.

The chain's CDR3 is CASYRFTNTEAFF. The CDR3 DNA reads as TGTGCCAGCTACAGGTTTACGAACACTGAAGCTTTCTTT. The chain recombines TRBV5-6 with TRBJ1-1; D is perhaps TRBD1 (5 bases). The germline CDR1 and CDR2 sequences are SGHDT and YYEEEE. The CDR3 consists of 13 residues. With 7 bases removed from V and 1 base from J, the gap between germline ends came to 11 bases. The whole variable domain, remainder taken from reference TRBV5-6 and TRBJ1-1, is DAGVTQSPTHLIKTRGQQVTLRCSPKSGHDTVSWYQQALGQGPQFIFQYYEEEERQRGNFPDRFSGHQFPNYSSELNVNALLLGDSALYLCASYRFTNTEAFFGQGTRLTVV.

In this sample, this clone turned up a few times. V gene TRBV5-5 combines with J gene TRBJ1-6; unclear D gene. The V end lost 0 bases, the J end lost 7 bases, and 11 bases lay between the germline ends. Germline CDR1 reads SGHKS; CDR2 reads YYEKEE (reference sequence). This CDR3 is 15 amino acids long. CDR3: CASSLGMGGNSPLHF. CDR3 bases: TGTGCCAGCAGCTTGGGGATGGGAGGCAATTCACCCCTCCACTTT.

The chain has TRBV6-2 or TRBV6-3 and TRBJ2-1; 7 bases agree with TRBD2. This CDR3 contains 15 residues. J lost 3 bases, V lost 4 bases, and 6 bases had no gene match. Germline V lookup: CDR1 MNHEY, CDR2 SVGEGT. The CDR3 DNA sequence: TGTGCCAGCAGTTCAATGGGAGGGTACTACAATGAGCAGTTCTTC. It encodes CASSSMGGYYNEQFF.